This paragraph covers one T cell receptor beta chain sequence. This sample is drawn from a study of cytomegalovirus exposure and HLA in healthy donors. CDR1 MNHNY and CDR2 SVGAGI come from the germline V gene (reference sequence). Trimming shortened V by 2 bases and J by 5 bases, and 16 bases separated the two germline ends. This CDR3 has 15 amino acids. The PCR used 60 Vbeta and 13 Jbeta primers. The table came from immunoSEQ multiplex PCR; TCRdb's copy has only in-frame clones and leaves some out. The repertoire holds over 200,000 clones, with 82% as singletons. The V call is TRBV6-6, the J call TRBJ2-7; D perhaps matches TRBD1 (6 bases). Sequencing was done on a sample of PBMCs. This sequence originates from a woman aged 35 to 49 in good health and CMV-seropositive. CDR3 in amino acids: CASSYTTTGPNEQYF. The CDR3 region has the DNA TGTGCCAGCAGTTACACCACTACAGGGCCCAACGAGCAGTACTTC.